A selection of T cell receptor beta chains follows, all from one sample in a study of control samples from healthy donors and cancer patients. Measured with immunoSEQ multiplex PCR; TCRdb has only the in-frame clones, and not every one. The sample gives 48,000 or so clones, roughly 92% of which show up once; around 22% is in the top ten. What was sequenced was PBMCs. The receptors here all came from a woman in her forties or fifties with head and neck cancer. Each CDR3 is given with its conserved first and last residue. A D gene is named only where the DNA matches it firmly. Clone size is shown for a subset of rows, as once, few, many or a class of expanded clone.

v_call	d_call	j_call	clone_size	cdr3_nt	cdr3_aa
TRBV2	-	TRBJ2-7	-	TGTGCCAGCAGTGAAGCGCTTTGGTGGGATGGCCTGTACGAGCAGTACTTC	CASSEALWWDGLYEQYF
TRBV7-2	-	TRBJ2-3	-	TGTGCCAGCAGTTTGCGTTCCAGGGGGGTCGCTAGCACAGATACGCAGTATTTT	CASSLRSRGVASTDTQYF
TRBV7-9	TRBD2	TRBJ2-1	-	TGTGCCAGCAGCTTAGAAGCGGGACTAGCGGGCGGCGATGAGCAGTTCTTC	CASSLEAGLAGGDEQFF
TRBV7-2	-	TRBJ1-1	-	TGTGCCAGCAGCCCCTCGAACCGGGGAGTGAACACTGAAGCTTTCTTT	CASSPSNRGVNTEAFF
TRBV25-1	-	TRBJ2-1	-	TGTGCCAGCAGTGAGGCAGAGGGGGTGAATGAGCAGTTCTTC	CASSEAEGVNEQFF
TRBV5-1	-	TRBJ1-1	-	TGCGCCAGCAGCTTGGGGTCTCCGGACACTGAAGCTTTCTTT	CASSLGSPDTEAFF
TRBV2	-	TRBJ2-2	-	TGTGCCAGCAAGCCCGGACACACCACCGGGGAGCTGTTTTTT	CASKPGHTTGELFF
TRBV6-2/TRBV6-3	-	TRBJ2-5	once	TGTGCCAGCAGTGGGGGTTGGGGACCTCAAGAGACCCAGTACTTC	CASSGGWGPQETQYF
TRBV18	TRBD1	TRBJ1-5	-	TGTGCCAGCTCACCACGAGTTATCACAGGGGGCAACCAGCCCCAGCATTTT	CASSPRVITGGNQPQHF
TRBV3-1/TRBV3-2	-	TRBJ2-7	few	TGTGCCAGCAGCCAAATTACAGGGTCTTCCTACGAGCAGTACTTC	CASSQITGSSYEQYF
TRBV18	-	TRBJ1-2	-	TGTGCCAGCTCACCGCGAGTGGTCGATATGGGCTACACCTTC	CASSPRVVDMGYTF
TRBV4-1	-	TRBJ2-7	-	TGCGCCAGCAGCCAAGTTTCAGGAGACGAGCAGTACTTC	CASSQVSGDEQYF
TRBV27	TRBD1	TRBJ1-3	-	TGTGCCAGCAGTTCTCCGGGACAGGGGAACACCATATATTTT	CASSSPGQGNTIYF
TRBV30	-	TRBJ1-6	-	TGTGCCTGGAGTGGGCTGGCCCAAAGGAATTCACCCCTCCACTTT	CAWSGLAQRNSPLHF
TRBV9	TRBD2	TRBJ2-1	-	TGTGCCAGCAGGGAATTTCTAGCGGGGGGAATTAATGAGCAGTTCTTC	CASREFLAGGINEQFF
TRBV9	-	TRBJ1-2	-	TGTGCCAGCAGCTCCGGGGCGAACTATGGCTACACCTTC	CASSSGANYGYTF
TRBV6-5	-	TRBJ1-3	-	TGTGCCAGCGAGGTCGGAAACACCATATATTTT	CASEVGNTIYF
TRBV28	TRBD1	TRBJ1-6	-	TGTGCCAGCAGACCCGGGACAGGGGGAATCTATAATTCACCCCTCCACTTT	CASRPGTGGIYNSPLHF
TRBV18	-	TRBJ2-7	-	TGTGCCAGCTCAGGGTTGACAGCTTCCTACGAGCAGTACTTC	CASSGLTASYEQYF
TRBV11-2	TRBD1	TRBJ1-1	-	TGTGCCAGCAGCTCCCTCGGACAGGGGAACACTGAAGCTTTCTTT	CASSSLGQGNTEAFF
TRBV11-2	-	TRBJ2-2	-	TGTGCCAGCAGCTTAGATCGGGGCGGGGAGCTGTTTTTT	CASSLDRGGELFF
TRBV6-5	TRBD1	TRBJ1-1	-	TGTGCCAGCAGTTACTCCTGGACAGGGGTCACTGAAGCTTTCTTT	CASSYSWTGVTEAFF
TRBV11-2	TRBD1	TRBJ2-7	-	TGTGCCAGCAGCAAGGGGGACAGGGGAAATGAGCAGTACTTC	CASSKGDRGNEQYF
TRBV20-1	TRBD1	TRBJ1-1	-	TGCAGTGCTAGTACAGGGGGGTCCGTTGTCACTGAAGCTTTCTTT	CSASTGGSVVTEAFF
TRBV2	TRBD2	TRBJ2-4	-	TGTGCCAGCAGTTTTAGCGGGGGGCCCCTTAAAAACATTCAGTACTTC	CASSFSGGPLKNIQYF
TRBV6-1	-	TRBJ1-6	-	TGTGCCAGCAGTGAGGGGCCCTTCCAGTCGGGCTCACCCCTCCACTTT	CASSEGPFQSGSPLHF
TRBV5-1	-	TRBJ1-5	-	TGCGCCAGCAGCCCAGGGGACAGCAATCAGCCCCAGCATTTT	CASSPGDSNQPQHF
TRBV19	-	TRBJ1-2	-	TGTGCCAGTAGTTCACCGCTACGGGGCTATGGCTACACCTTC	CASSSPLRGYGYTF
TRBV6-5	TRBD2	TRBJ2-2	-	TGTGCCAGCAGGCACCTAGCGGGGAACACCGGGGAGCTGTTTTTT	CASRHLAGNTGELFF
TRBV29-1	TRBD1	TRBJ1-2	-	TGCAGCGGCCGGACAGGGGCGGGTGGCTACACCTTC	CSGRTGAGGYTF
TRBV4-3	-	TRBJ2-5	-	TGCGCCAGCAGCCAAGCCTGGCAGGGTCAAGAGACCCAGTACTTC	CASSQAWQGQETQYF
TRBV5-4	-	TRBJ2-7	-	TGTGCCAGCAGTTACCCCCTGAGAGAGCAGTACTTC	CASSYPLREQYF
TRBV29-1	TRBD1	TRBJ2-1	-	TGCAGCGTTGTAACGGGACAGATATCCTACAATGAGCAGTTCTTC	CSVVTGQISYNEQFF
TRBV6-5	-	TRBJ2-3	-	TGTGCCAGCAGACCCTTTGGGAGCACAGATACGCAGTATTTT	CASRPFGSTDTQYF
TRBV30	TRBD2	TRBJ2-3	-	TGTGCCTGGAGTGTAGCGAGCGGGGGAGCAGATACGCAGTATTTT	CAWSVASGGADTQYF
TRBV4-3	TRBD2	TRBJ2-3	-	TGCGCCAGCAGCCAAGTGGTGGGGGGACTAGCGGGAGGGCTTACAGATACGCAGTATTTT	CASSQVVGGLAGGLTDTQYF
TRBV2	-	TRBJ2-5	once	TGTGCCAGCACCCCACAGTTTCAAGAGACCCAGTACTTC	CASTPQFQETQYF
TRBV6-5	TRBD1	TRBJ1-1	-	TGTGCCAGCAGGGACAGGGGTTACTCGAACACTGAAGCTTTCTTT	CASRDRGYSNTEAFF
TRBV30	-	TRBJ2-1	-	TGTGCCTGGAGTCTAGGGTGGGACAATGAGCAGTTCTTC	CAWSLGWDNEQFF
TRBV15	TRBD1	TRBJ1-2	-	TGTGCCACCAGCAGAGATGGGCAGGGGGAGGGCTACACCTTC	CATSRDGQGEGYTF
TRBV28	TRBD1	TRBJ2-1	-	TGTGCCAGCAGTCCAGGGGGGGACAGGGAGGATGAGCAGTTCTTC	CASSPGGDREDEQFF
TRBV28	TRBD1	TRBJ1-5	-	TGTGCCAGCCTTACCGGGGACAGATACAATCAGCCCCAGCATTTT	CASLTGDRYNQPQHF